This T cell receptor beta chain was identified in a study of Graves' ophthalmopathy and Graves' hyperthyroidism (dated by TCRdb to 2017 to 2018). Turning to the overall study: Hyperthyroidism was defined as stable when no progression to ophthalmopathy occurred within 18 months of follow-up. In five to seven hyperthyroidism patients, the T-cell repertoire of thyroid tissue was compared with the T-cell repertoire of blood. To explore V-J signatures that separate ophthalmopathy from hyperthyroidism, a discovery set of about a hundred patients was enrolled, consisting of about 45 with ophthalmopathy and under 65 with stable hyperthyroidism. The study used TCR beta repertoire signatures to distinguish Graves' ophthalmopathy from Graves' hyperthyroidism and to predict progression to ophthalmopathy. For independent validation, a separate cohort was made up of 18 hyperthyroidism patients plus 17 patients who later progressed from hyperthyroidism to ophthalmopathy. Following sample collection, hyperthyroidism patients were given methimazole at a starting dose of 30 mg daily, and ophthalmopathy patients were given high-dose intravenous methylprednisolone. In total, under 150 blood samples were TCR-sequenced: approximately 42 ophthalmopathy, under 85 hyperthyroidism and approximately 17 hyperthyroidism-to-ophthalmopathy patients.

TCR beta CDR3 regions were amplified from RNA transcripts for repertoire sequencing. HTBI primers and the Qiagen OneStep RT-PCR kit were used in a first-round RT-PCR, which was followed by a second-round multiplex PCR, size selection and purification. Sequencing of the libraries was carried out on an Illumina HiSeq2000 in paired-end mode with 100 bp reads. As for the authors' bioinformatics: SOAPnuke was used to process the reads, removing any read that contained adapters or uncalled bases, had a mean Phred below 15, or lacked an exact match to the constant primer or identifier. COPE v1.2.5 was used to merge the high-quality paired reads. Clonotypes were defined as unique nucleotide sequences and were aligned to IMGT TRB V, D and J references using MiTCR v1.1. Analysis was restricted to V-J combinations with a frequency above 0.0001, which covered 99% to 99.2% of repertoires. For each V-J combination, a TCR clonal expansion and chaos score was defined as the ratio of F50 clonal expansion to chaos observed in the TCRdist matrix. Features were reduced by Welch's t-statistics and random forest to over ten V-J combinations, which fed a naive Bayes classifier. The similarity between thyroid and blood repertoires was quantified using the Morisita-Horn index. The raw public reads went through TCRdb reprocessing: fastp at Q25, MiXCR clone calling, in-frame beta chains kept. Rows are combined by CDR3 protein, so each entry shows the most common genes and DNA. The V and J calls reflect TCRdb's pipeline rather than the authors' work. Recorded for this sample are 500,000 to 600,000 distinct CDR3 sequences; roughly 40% of them occurred a single time. The top ten clonotypes cover about 4.1% of the sample.

The CDR3 runs 15 residues from the cysteine to the phenylalanine. CDR3 DNA is the only sequence kept; it has 45 bases, read in frame from the first base. The germline V gene (reference sequence) specifies LNHDA as CDR1 and SQIVND as CDR2. The junction shows trimming of 3 bases on V and 9 bases on J, and the gene matches do not reach 7 bases of it. Comments on this clonotype: The antigen it binds to is not known. The sample holds no much larger clone one base away, and base qualities are not on file.

The hyperthyroidism patients were 18 to 65 years old and newly diagnosed, with a disease duration of less than 2 months. Patients with other autoimmune diseases, uncontrolled infections, pregnancy or lactation were excluded from the study. Clinical symptoms, serum thyroxine, TRAb, thyroid ultrasound and orbital computed tomography were used for diagnosis. Trizol reagent was used to extract the total RNA, and its quality was then checked on an Agilent 2100 Bioanalyzer. Points the paper makes about the study in general: No statistical method was used to set the sample size in advance, and the investigators knew which group each participant was assigned to. In validation, the model predicted ophthalmopathy progression with 55% to 71% sensitivity and about 77% specificity; approximately 12 predicted patients were CT-confirmed with GO in a median of about 6.1 months. Most expanded thyroid clonotypes with a frequency above 0.001 also appeared in blood, which suggests that blood repertoires may reflect the immune response in the thyroid. In cross-validation, the 13-signature model distinguished ophthalmopathy from stable hyperthyroidism with less than 90% sensitivity and about 81% specificity, while in the test set the corresponding values were around 79% and 71%.

This clonotype was sampled from an adult man with Graves' hyperthyroidism. Sequencing was done on a sample of peripheral blood or thyroid tissue (not recorded which). Here the chain combines TRBV19 and TRBJ1-6, with TRBD1 identical over 8 junction bases. The CDR3 amino acid sequence is: CASSIQGASASPLHF. The DNA is TGTGCCAGTAGTATCCAGGGGGCGAGTGCTTCACCCCTCCACTTT.